This entry concerns a single TCR beta chain. This specimen belongs to a study of OX40 agonist ivuxolimab in advanced cancers. Only in-frame clones appear in the TCRdb table, and some are missing; sequencing was by immunoSEQ multiplex PCR. The sample carries some 70,000 clones, roughly 80% recorded once. From germline, CDR1 is GTSNPN and CDR2 SVGIG (reference sequence). This CDR3 region has 15 residues. The V end was cut by 1 base, the J end by 0 bases, with 10 bases between. This chain links TRBV30 with TRBJ2-4; the D gene is possibly TRBD2 (5 bases). This receptor was obtained from an adult with an advanced solid tumor such as melanoma, head and neck, liver or kidney cancer. Here the sequenced sample was CD4+ or CD8+ T cells sorted from blood, taken in a trial of the OX40 agonist ivuxolimab. CDR3 sequence: CAWSEDGLAKNIQYF. The CDR3 DNA reads as TGTGCCTGGAGTGAAGACGGACTAGCCAAAAACATTCAGTACTTC.